This T cell receptor beta chain appears in the sequencing data of a study of control samples from healthy donors and cancer patients. Here immunoSEQ multiplex PCR was the method, and the copy in TCRdb shows in-frame clones only, minus some. In the table there are 85,000 to 100,000 clones, roughly 93% of which are singletons. V shed 7 bases and J 13 bases; nucleotides not matched to a gene: 7. There are 12 residues in the CDR3. Germline V gene lookup returns CDR1 MNHEY and CDR2 SVGAGI. Specimen: blood. This chain joins TRBV6-5 and TRBJ1-6, with 7 bases lining up with TRBD1. The source of this sequence is a man younger than 35 in good health. In nucleotides, the CDR3 is TGTGCCAGCACTCGACAGGGCTTCCCCCTCCACTTT. Translation gives CASTRQGFPLHF.